The sequence of this T cell receptor (beta chain) was determined in a study of identical twins. Study-wide findings and caveats: Alpha sequences out of frame and shared by twins had excess low generation probability. A lower insertion count was a feature of abundant cord blood beta clonotypes, with no such feature in memory repertoires. These conclusions were based on statistical analysis (cross-sectional, not following the same donors).

V dropped 1 base and J dropped 0 bases, with 16 bases sitting between them. Germline CDR1 SEHNR, CDR2 FQNEAQ (reference sequence). The CDR3 is made up of 17 amino acids. A universal primer site was created by template switching, with the cDNA bearing unique molecular identifiers. MiXCR, run by TCRdb on the 5' RACE reads, gives a single entry per CDR3 protein. In the table there are roughly 260,000 distinct CDR3 sequences, 6% to 8.5% of which are singletons. Concerning this clonotype: Antigen specificity is unknown.

A further study also used this sample, focusing on yellow fever vaccine responses in identical twins.

The specimen was CD8+ T cells sorted from blood. This chain joins TRBV7-9 and TRBJ2-7; D possibly corresponds to TRBD2 (7 bases). This clonotype originated in a young woman in good health. CDR3 sequence reads: CASSLDPTGTNSYEQYF. As DNA, the CDR3 is TGTGCCAGCAGCTTAGACCCTACAGGGACTAACTCCTACGAGCAGTACTTC.